Below, 20 T cell receptor beta chains from the same sample are listed, as sequenced in a study of T cells after yellow fever vaccination (dated by TCRdb to about 2019). Library preparation used 5' RACE. TCRdb names Illumina HiSeq 2500 as the instrument used. TCRdb redid the processing of the public reads, applying fastp at Q25 and MiXCR, and retained in-frame beta chains. Under each unique CDR3 protein, matching rows form one entry showing the most common genes and DNA. This sample gives 300,000 to 400,000 distinct CDR3 sequences in total; more than 5.5% of them show up just once. The ten largest clones take up 14% to 15% of the sample. The sample's treatment or condition label, in plain terms: live attenuated yellow fever vaccine strain. This specimen consisted of PBMCs, obtained 5 days after the yellow fever booster vaccination. The receptors were gathered from a man aged 25-45 years who received the YFV17D yellow fever vaccine.

This sequence joins TRBV18 and TRBJ2-3; maybe TRBD1 (7 bases). The CDR3 totals 18 residues. Deletions cut 2 bases from V and 4 bases from J, with 22 bases between. The germline CDR1 and CDR2 sequences are KGHSH and LQKENI. The CDR3: CASSPLRSAGGGADTQYF. The CDR3 DNA is TGTGCCAGCTCACCATTGCGTAGCGCAGGGGGAGGTGCAGATACGCAGTATTTT.

In its sample, this clonotype was seen a few times. The chain has TRBV12-3 or TRBV12-4 and TRBJ2-4, with D tentatively TRBD2 (6 bases). CDR3 size: 16 residues. V was shortened by 3 bases and J by 5 bases, with 17 bases between the two germline ends. This chain's CDR3 is CASSFIGSGPQNIQYF. In DNA form, the CDR3 reads TGTGCCAGCAGTTTCATAGGTAGCGGCCCCCAAAACATTCAGTACTTC.

This clonotype was counted a few times. The chain combines TRBV5-1 with TRBJ2-7, with 12 bases lining up with TRBD2. Germline values: CDR1 SGHRS, CDR2 YFSETQ. V dropped 4 bases and J dropped 4; count of bases not matched to a gene: 12. The CDR3 is 17 amino acids. In DNA form, the CDR3 reads TGCGCCAGCAGCCCGGCACTAGCGGGAGGCTGGAATTACGAGCAGTACTTC. It is translated as CASSPALAGGWNYEQYF.

V usage is TRBV15 and J usage is TRBJ2-3, with 8 bases fitting TRBD1. V shed 1 base, J shed 8 bases, and the junction held 8 bases outside the gene matches. The CDR3 is made up of 15 amino acids. CDR1 is LNHNV and CDR2 is YYDKDF in the germline V gene (reference sequence). CDR3 amino acids: CATSRARGRGLTQYF. Here the CDR3 DNA reads TGTGCCACCAGCAGAGCCAGGGGGCGAGGCCTTACGCAGTATTTT.

This clonotype was observed many times. CDR3 protein: CASSVGRDSTQYF. The CDR3 bases are TGTGCCAGCAGCGTAGGACGGGACAGTACGCAGTATTTT. The V and J genes are TRBV9 and TRBJ2-3; 7 bases are shared with TRBD1. Unmatched junction bases numbered 3, after V lost 0 bases and J lost 8 bases. The CDR3 loop spans 13 amino acids. Germline lookup yields CDR1 SGDLS and CDR2 YYNGEE.

Comments on this clonotype: A clone one base away is much larger, so this may be a read error. The rearrangement joins TRBV29-1 to TRBJ1-2; 8 bases are shared with TRBD1. Germline values: CDR1 SQVTM, CDR2 ANQGSEA. This CDR3 has 12 residues. V was pared by 6 bases and J by 12 bases, with 12 bases of the junction left unmatched. This CDR3 reads CSVGLQGEGHTF. CDR3 DNA: TGCAGCGTAGGCCTACAGGGGGAAGGCCACACCTTC.

This clonotype was recorded a few times. The V gene is TRBV19, the J gene TRBJ2-1; 8 bases are a match to TRBD2. Germline V gives CDR1 LNHDA, CDR2 SQIVND (reference sequence). This CDR3 comprises 16 residues. V trimming: 5 bases; J trimming: 9 bases; junction bases outside the gene matches: 15. The CDR3 DNA is TGTGCCAGTAGTCCACTCCCGGGACTAGGGCGACTTGAGCAGTTCTTC. Translating it yields CASSPLPGLGRLEQFF.

This clonotype was seen at least ten times. This chain connects TRBV20-1 to TRBJ2-1; D is uncertain. Germline V gene sequence: CDR1 DFQATT, CDR2 SNEGSKA (reference sequence). The CDR3 consists of 16 residues. V lost 0 bases and J lost 5, with 17 bases in between. As DNA, the CDR3 is TGCAGTGCTAGAGATCCCCGGCGTTCGGCAAACAATGAGCAGTTCTTC. It translates to CSARDPRRSANNEQFF.

This clonotype was seen a few times. This chain connects TRBV5-1 to TRBJ1-1; tentatively, D is TRBD1 (5 bases). V was pared by 1 base and J by 4 bases, with 11 bases between. Germline lookup yields CDR1 SGHRS and CDR2 YFSETQ. This CDR3 is 14 amino acids long. CDR3 sequence: CASSLKQAFTEAFF. CDR3 in DNA: TGCGCCAGCAGCTTGAAACAGGCATTCACTGAAGCTTTCTTT.

The CDR3 here is CATSDNEREQFF. CDR3 nucleotide sequence: TGTGCCACCAGTGATAACGAGCGGGAGCAGTTCTTC. V gene TRBV24-1 combines with J gene TRBJ2-1; maybe TRBD2 (5 bases). CDR3 size: 12 residues. Between the trimmed V and J ends, which lost 3 bases and 10 bases, there was a span of 9 bases. CDR1 is KGHDR and CDR2 is SFDVKD in the germline V gene.

There are many counts of this clonotype. The V and J genes are TRBV4-2 and TRBJ2-3; TRBD2 agrees at 7 bases. V was pared by 0 bases and J by 7 bases, with 10 bases of the junction left unmatched. This CDR3 comprises 16 residues. CDR1 and CDR2 from the germline V gene are LGHNA and YNFKEQ. The CDR3: CASSQDAGVEGNTQYF. The CDR3 nucleotides read TGTGCCAGCAGCCAAGATGCGGGAGTAGAGGGAAATACGCAGTATTTT.

This chain joins TRBV18 and TRBJ1-5; tentatively, D is TRBD1 (6 bases). Germline V gene data show CDR1 as KGHSH and CDR2 as LQKENI. Between the trimmed V and J ends, which lost 2 bases and 5 bases, there was a span of 10 bases. CDR3 length: 14 amino acids. CDR3 sequence reads: CASSPKGGDQPQHF. The CDR3 DNA is TGTGCCAGCTCACCAAAGGGGGGAGATCAGCCCCAGCATTTT.

This clonotype came up many times. The J gene is TRBJ2-5, the V gene TRBV5-1; D may match TRBD1 or TRBD2 (5 bases each). The V end lost 4 bases, the J end lost 5 bases, and 15 bases lay between the germline ends. The CDR3 extends over 14 amino acids. Germline V gene lookup returns CDR1 SGHRS and CDR2 YFSETQ. The CDR3, as DNA: TGCGCCAGCAGCCGGGACGGGGATTGGGAGACCCAGTACTTC. Its protein is CASSRDGDWETQYF.

V usage is TRBV14 and J usage is TRBJ2-1; D not resolved. CDR1 SGHDN and CDR2 FVKESK come from the germline V gene. CDR3 length equals 14 residues. V lost 4 bases and J 6 bases, leaving 13 bases between the germline ends. CDR3 residues: CASSLVRTINEQFF. The CDR3 coding sequence is TGTGCCAGCAGCCTCGTACGAACTATCAATGAGCAGTTCTTC.

This clonotype was detected ten times or more. This chain uses TRBV11-2 with TRBJ2-1, with 8 bases lining up with TRBD2. The CDR3 sequence is 17 residues long. Germline loops: CDR1 SGHAT, CDR2 FQNNGV. J was trimmed by 6 bases and V by 4 bases; bases with no gene match: 14. CDR3 in DNA: TGTGCCAGCAGCTCCGCTCTACCTAGCGGGCGTATCAATGAGCAGTTCTTC. It specifies CASSSALPSGRINEQFF.

This clonotype was picked up many times. J is TRBJ2-1 and V is TRBV7-8; 7 bases align to TRBD2. The germline CDR1 and CDR2 sequences are SGHVS and FQNEAQ. The ends lost 9 bases at V and 5 bases at J; junction bases unmatched: 13. The CDR3 has 15 residues. For the CDR3, the DNA is TGTGCCAGTAAAAGGGAGCTAGCGGACGACAATGAGCAGTTCTTC. Translation: CASKRELADDNEQFF.

The J gene is TRBJ2-1, the V gene TRBV7-9; D unclear. The CDR3 is 15 residues long. V gave up 1 base and J gave up 0 bases, with 7 bases separating them. From germline, CDR1 is SEHNR and CDR2 FQNEAQ (reference sequence). CDR3 DNA: TGTGCCAGCAGCTTAGGTATGGGCTCCTACAATGAGCAGTTCTTC. Translated, it gives CASSLGMGSYNEQFF.

This clonotype was observed at least ten times. V gene TRBV3-1 combines with J gene TRBJ2-4; 7 nucleotides agree with TRBD2. The CDR3 spans 15 residues. Germline V lookup: CDR1 LGHDT, CDR2 YNNKEL (reference sequence). V was pared by 2 bases and J by 4 bases, with 5 bases of the junction left unmatched. CDR3 protein: CASSQSWREKNIQYF. CDR3 coding DNA: TGTGCCAGCAGCCAATCTTGGCGGGAGAAAAACATTCAGTACTTC.

About this clonotype itself: Germline and junction disagree at one end, which may indicate a read error. The chain links TRBV4-2 to TRBJ2-7; 10 nucleotides align to TRBD1. This CDR3 spans 17 amino acids. Germline assignment: CDR1 LGHNA and CDR2 YNFKEQ. The CDR3 loop reads CAISPGLLDRGFDEQYF. The CDR3 DNA is TGTGCCATCAGCCCAGGGCTCTTGGACAGGGGGTTCGACGAGCAGTACTTC.

This clonotype was seen only a few times. The chain employs TRBV6-5 and TRBJ2-1; D not certain. CDR1 and CDR2 from the germline V gene are MNHEY and SVGAGI. V lost 4 bases to trimming and J lost 9 bases, with 7 bases between them. The CDR3 length is 11 residues. CDR3 coding DNA: TGTGCCAGCAGTTCCCCCGTTGAGCAGTTCTTC. Its protein product is CASSSPVEQFF.